The entry below describes one TCR beta chain. This clonotype was recorded at least ten times. No cognate antigen has been identified for it. Base quality data are lacking; no much larger clone is found one base away. The CDR3, from cysteine to phenylalanine, totals 17 residues. This entry keeps only the CDR3 DNA: 51 bases, framed from base 1. Clipping removes 2 bases from V and 2 bases from J, with 8 as the unmatched junction base count. CDR1 MDHEN and CDR2 SYDVKM are derived from the germline V gene. The time point label here, explained by the study, means: newly diagnosed GD, antithyroid drugs for less than 3 months. For both TCR sequencing and RNA sequencing, RNA was extracted from PBMCs in TRIzol. Graves' disease was diagnosed according to American Thyroid Association guidelines. Patients for the study were recruited at an endocrinology department in Xi'an, China. Each patient gave roughly 10 milliliters of peripheral blood, collected in an EDTA anticoagulant tube. Ficoll Paque Plus density gradient separation was used to isolate PBMCs, and no further T cell sorting was done. An Agilent 2100 Bioanalyzer and agarose gel were used to check RNA quality, while a NanoDrop 2000 measured RNA concentration.

The sample is drawn from a study of regulatory T cells in long-lasting Graves disease (dated by TCRdb to the early 2020s). Regarding the research as a whole: Antithyroid drugs had been taken for less than 3 months by newly diagnosed Graves' disease patients. Peripheral blood TCR sequencing and RNA sequencing compared persistent Graves' disease patients with newly diagnosed Graves' disease patients. The study took place in China and was registered as a clinical trial. A total of roughly 33 samples were covered by TCR sequencing, comprising some 13 persistent and about 20 newly diagnosed Graves' disease patients.

Beyond this particular receptor, the publication reports: Persistent disease showed preferential use of TRBV28, TRBJ1-2 and TRBJ2-5, whereas newly diagnosed disease favored TRBV20-1 and TRBJ2-1. More public clonotypes were shared among persistent patients (around 2,600) than among newly diagnosed patients (roughly 960). The authors noted that the small sample size was a limitation that may lower accuracy. Compared with newly diagnosed patients, persistent Graves' disease patients had lower TCR Shannon entropy and fewer highly expanded clones, which suggests clonal expansion. Sequencing and analysis were limited to the TCR beta chain. Peripheral blood alone was examined, since thyroid tissue, which constituted the primary lesion, could not be accessed.

The library was built by means of multiplex PCR. The run used an Illumina HiSeq 4000. CDR3 regions were amplified by Arm-PCR with iRepertoire HTBI primers to construct TCR beta libraries. Before sequencing, the PCR products underwent gel purification. Per the original workflow: Gene usage analysis of CDR3 amino acid clonotypes relied on the roughly 60 TRBV and 14 TRBJ segments identified across samples. Filtered high-quality paired reads were merged into contigs using COPE and FqMerger. BLAST was used to align contigs to the IMGT TRBV, TRBD and TRBJ reference genes, and CDR3 was defined following IMGT. Any clonotype with a frequency above 0.1% was classified as a highly expanded clone. Repertoire diversity was measured by Shannon entropy, and V-J evenness by the Gini coefficient. A clonotype found in more than one individual was treated as public. TCRdb applied fastp at Q25 and MiXCR to the public reads, then kept only in-frame beta chains. Identical CDR3 protein sequences are pooled into one entry, listed with their most common genes and DNA. The V and J calls were not made by the authors but by TCRdb's processing. The sample includes around 460,000 distinct CDR3 sequences, with approximately 15% observed a single time. The top ten clonotypes cover about 15% of the sample.

The same sample was also used in a study of T cells in Graves' hyperthyroidism and ophthalmopathy. From the second report: A patient counted as having stable Graves' hyperthyroidism if no progression to ophthalmopathy occurred over 18 months of follow-up. The hyperthyroidism patients were between 18 and 65 years old and newly diagnosed, with a disease duration of less than 2 months. Patients with uncontrolled infections, other autoimmune diseases, pregnancy or lactation were excluded. Diagnoses relied on clinical symptoms, serum thyroxine and TRAb, thyroid ultrasound and orbital computed tomography. The TCR CDR3 was subjected to a first round of RT-PCR using the HTBI primer set and the Qiagen OneStep RT-PCR kit. Most expanded thyroid clonotypes (frequency above 0.001) were also found in blood, which suggests that blood repertoires may mirror thyroid immune responses. Ophthalmopathy was separated from stable hyperthyroidism by a 13 V-J signature model, with around 88% sensitivity and 81% to 82% specificity obtained in cross-validation and 80%/75% obtained in testing. In validation, the model predicted progression to ophthalmopathy a median of roughly six months before onset, with roughly 70% sensitivity and 72.22% specificity. TCR V-J signatures able to tell the groups apart were searched for in a discovery cohort of about a hundred patients, of whom around 43 had Graves' ophthalmopathy and about 55 had stable Graves' hyperthyroidism. Prospective prediction of ophthalmopathy was tested in an independent validation cohort consisting of some 18 hyperthyroidism patients and around 16 patients who later progressed to ophthalmopathy. The approximately 98 discovery patients were randomly divided into training and test sets at a 7:3 ratio. In addition, the study compared T-cell repertoires in thyroid tissue and in blood from over 5 Graves' hyperthyroidism patients. Following sampling, methimazole starting at 30 mg daily was given to hyperthyroidism patients, and high-dose intravenous methylprednisolone was given to ophthalmopathy patients. Libraries were constructed in a second round of multiplex PCR, after which size selection and purification were carried out. Paired-end sequencing of the libraries was performed with 100 bp reads on an Illumina HiSeq2000. SOAPnuke was used to process the raw data, removing reads that contained adapters or uncalled bases, had a mean Phred below 15, or lacked an exact match to the constant primer or identifier. High-quality paired reads were merged using COPE v1.2.5, and each unique nucleotide sequence was defined as a clonotype. MiTCR v1.1 was used to align clonotypes to the IMGT TRBV, TRBD and TRBJ reference segments. Analysis was restricted to V-J combinations with a frequency above 0.0001, which covered about 99% of repertoires. The TCS score was defined as the ratio of F50 (clonal expansion) to E x V (chaos), calculated using BLOSUM62-based TCRdist between CDR3 peptides within each V-J. Welch's t-statistics and random forest reduced around 550 V-J features to roughly 13, which were used in a naive Bayes classifier (R e1071). Sample size was not statistically predetermined, and blinding of investigators to group allocation was not performed. The paper describes TCR Vbeta CDR3 sequencing of fewer than 150 peripheral blood samples, made up of 40 to 45 ophthalmopathy patients, roughly 75 hyperthyroidism patients and roughly 17 progressor patients.

The clonotype was recovered from a woman in her fifties or sixties with Graves disease. Donor details come from another sample of the same person, matched by shared clones. Sequenced here: peripheral blood mononuclear cells (PBMCs), sampled at new diagnosis, from a patient treated with antithyroid drugs. This sequence uses TRBV28 and TRBJ2-1; 8 middle bases align to TRBD2. The CDR3 in this case is CASSLPPGLETYNEQFF. In nucleotide form, the sequence is TGTGCCAGCAGTTTACCTCCGGGACTAGAGACCTACAATGAGCAGTTCTTC.